Given below is one T cell receptor (beta chain) in context. This clonotype was picked up many times. This clone's antigen is unknown. No much larger clonotype is one base removed from it; base qualities were not supplied. V drops 5 bases and J drops 1 base, leaving 12 bases in between. Including cysteine and phenylalanine, the CDR3 has 14 amino acids. Of all the DNA, just the CDR3 is kept, 42 bases in frame from base 1. CDR1 and CDR2 are drawn from the germline V gene: MGHRA, YSYEKL. The sample belongs to a study of spatial heterogeneity in lung cancer (dated by TCRdb to 2018 to 2020). A note on the overall study: More beta-chain than alpha-chain transcripts were consistently detected, likely reflecting higher beta-chain transcript abundance. In tumor regions, TCR transcript counts showed a strong correlation with a T cell transcriptional module score derived from matched bulk RNA-seq. At surgery, roughly 220 tumor regions, 64 matched nontumor lung samples and 45 to 60 PBMC samples were TCR-sequenced for both alpha and beta chains. The study quantitatively compared TCR alpha and beta repertoires across multiple tumor regions, matched nontumor lung and blood in non-small cell lung cancer. TCR repertoire features were related to nonsynonymous mutation counts determined by whole-exome sequencing of tumor tissue. In the raw uncorrected reads, each unique combination of TCR and UMI appeared more than ten times on average. The investigation overall reported the following: The tumor nonsynonymous mutation count correlated with the number of expanded alpha and beta TCRs within the tumor. The count of ubiquitous expanded TCRs correlated with the count of ubiquitous nonsynonymous mutations, and the count of regional expanded TCRs correlated with the count of regional nonsynonymous mutations. Estimated TCR-seq coverage of tumor T cells was only around 7.1% for alpha chains and 13% for beta chains. Confirming at a functional level the hypothesis that regional TCRs recognize regional mutations was considered to require additional single-cell paired TCR alpha and beta sequencing.

The library was built by means of 5' RACE. The data were produced on a NextSeq 500. In the TCR library protocol, a unique molecular identifier was attached to each TCR cDNA molecule so that PCR and sequencing errors could be corrected. As for the authors' bioinformatics: TCR identification, UMI-based error correction and CDR3 extraction were all carried out with Decombinator tools. Expanded TCRs were defined as those above a frequency of 2 per 1,000, corresponding to the top 1% of the tumor frequency distribution. Expanded tumor TCRs were classed as regional if statistically deemed absent (corrected P<0.05) from at least one tumor region, otherwise ubiquitous. Each repertoire was subsampled 100 times to 5,000 TCRs, after which Renyi diversity was computed with the R vegan package. CDR3 similarity networks were built from amino acid triplet string-kernel similarity, connecting CDR3s with pairwise similarity above 0.82. TCRdb cleaned the public reads at Q25 with fastp, built clones with MiXCR and kept in-frame beta chains. CDR3 protein duplicates are merged, each entry listing the most common genes and DNA. None of the V and J calls come from the authors' own analysis; TCRdb made them. The sample table shows approximately 5,400 distinct CDR3 sequences, and roughly 8% are seen once. The ten largest make up around 32% of the sample.

The label giving this sample's time point can be read as: sample taken at primary tumor resection. Donors were 72 patients with early-stage, untreated non-small cell lung cancer from the lung TRACERx cohort. Whole RNA extracted from tumor and nontumor lung tissue, or from cryopreserved PBMC samples, was used for TCR sequencing without cell sorting. Only patients with enough RNA available from two or more tumor regions were chosen for TCR sequencing. Before selection, tumor and adjacent nontumor lung specimens were reviewed by a lung pathologist. The chain couples TRBV4-1 to TRBJ2-7; the D region may be TRBD1 or TRBD2, each matching 5 bases equally. The TCR sequence derives from a female donor with early-stage non-small cell lung cancer. The input for sequencing was lung tumor tissue, taken at surgery. The nucleotides are TGCGCCAGCAGCGGCCGGGACGGGTCCTACGAGCAGTACTTC. Its translation is CASSGRDGSYEQYF.